Reported below is one T cell receptor beta chain. Antigen unknown. The germline CDR1 and CDR2 sequences are MNHEY and SMNVEV (reference sequence). Unmatched junction bases numbered 9, after V lost 6 bases and J lost 11 bases. The CDR3 extends over 12 amino acids. This record belongs to a study of regulatory and conventional T cells in RAG deficiency. Study results and limitations: Shannon entropy was markedly lower and Simpson indices higher in RAG-deficient patients than control T-cell subsets. Omenn syndrome and CID/AS patients had 85 to 100-fold fewer unique Treg TCR beta sequences, versus around 9.8-fold elsewhere. In Omenn syndrome, Treg and Tconv repertoires overlapped >75%.

Sequencing used immunoSEQ multiplex PCR; TCRdb keeps in-frame clones, though not all of them. The profile shows about 20,000 clones, approximately 88% of them singletons. Genomic DNA came from blood regulatory T cells gated CD4+ CD25-high CD127-low. The same sample was also used in a study of regulatory T cells. As that study records: Primers: 52 TRBV forward and 13 TRBJ reverse. Skewed V and J usage and few unique V-J pairs marked patient repertoires, most in Tregs.

The rearrangement links TRBV27 to TRBJ1-1; 7 positions match TRBD1. The TCR comes from a human donor in good health. Material: Tregs sorted from blood. CDR3 bases: TGTGCCAGCAGACCTACAGGGGCCGGGGCTTTCTTT. Encoded protein: CASRPTGAGAFF.